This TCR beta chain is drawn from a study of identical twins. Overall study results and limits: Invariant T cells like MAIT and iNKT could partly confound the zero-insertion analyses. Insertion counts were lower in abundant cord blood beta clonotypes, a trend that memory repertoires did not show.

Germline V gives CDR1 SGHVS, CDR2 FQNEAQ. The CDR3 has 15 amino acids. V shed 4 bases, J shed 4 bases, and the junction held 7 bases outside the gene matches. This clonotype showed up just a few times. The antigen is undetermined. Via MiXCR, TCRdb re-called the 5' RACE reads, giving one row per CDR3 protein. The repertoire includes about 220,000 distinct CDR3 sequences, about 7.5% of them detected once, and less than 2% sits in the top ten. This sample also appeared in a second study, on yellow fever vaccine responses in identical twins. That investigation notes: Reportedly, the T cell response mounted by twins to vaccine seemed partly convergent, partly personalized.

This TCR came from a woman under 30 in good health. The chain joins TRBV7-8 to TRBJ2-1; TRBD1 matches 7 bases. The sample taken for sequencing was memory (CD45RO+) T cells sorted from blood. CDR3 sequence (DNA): TGTGCCAGCAGCTCGCCCGGGACAGTTTACAATGAGCAGTTCTTC. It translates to CASSSPGTVYNEQFF. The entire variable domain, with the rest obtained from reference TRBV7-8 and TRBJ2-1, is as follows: GAGVSQSPRYKVAKRGQDVALRCDPISGHVSLFWYQQALGQGPEFLTYFQNEAQLDKSGLPSDRFFAERPEGSVSTLKIQRTQQEDSAVYLCASSSPGTVYNEQFFGPGTRLTVL.